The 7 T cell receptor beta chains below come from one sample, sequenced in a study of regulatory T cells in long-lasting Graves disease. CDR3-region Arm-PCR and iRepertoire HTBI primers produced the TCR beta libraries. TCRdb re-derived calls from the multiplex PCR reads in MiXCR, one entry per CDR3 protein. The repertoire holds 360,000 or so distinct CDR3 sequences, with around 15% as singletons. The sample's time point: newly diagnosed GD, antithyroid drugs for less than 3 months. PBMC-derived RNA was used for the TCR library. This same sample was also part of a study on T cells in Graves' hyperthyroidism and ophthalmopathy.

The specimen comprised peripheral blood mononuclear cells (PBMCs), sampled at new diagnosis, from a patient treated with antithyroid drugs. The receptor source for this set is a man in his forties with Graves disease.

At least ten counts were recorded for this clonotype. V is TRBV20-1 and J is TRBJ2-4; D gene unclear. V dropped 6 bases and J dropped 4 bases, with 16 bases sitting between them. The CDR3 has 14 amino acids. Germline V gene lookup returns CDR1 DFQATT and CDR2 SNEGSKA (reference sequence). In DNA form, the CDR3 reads TGCAGTGCCCCGTCGCCAGGCAAAAAAAACATTCAGTACTTC. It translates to CSAPSPGKKNIQYF.

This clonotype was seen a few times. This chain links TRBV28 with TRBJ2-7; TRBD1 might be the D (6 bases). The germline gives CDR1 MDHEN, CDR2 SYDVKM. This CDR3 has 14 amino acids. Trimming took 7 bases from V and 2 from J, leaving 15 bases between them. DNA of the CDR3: TGTGCCAGCAAACCACAGGGTATCACCTACGAGCAGTACTTC. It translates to CASKPQGITYEQYF.

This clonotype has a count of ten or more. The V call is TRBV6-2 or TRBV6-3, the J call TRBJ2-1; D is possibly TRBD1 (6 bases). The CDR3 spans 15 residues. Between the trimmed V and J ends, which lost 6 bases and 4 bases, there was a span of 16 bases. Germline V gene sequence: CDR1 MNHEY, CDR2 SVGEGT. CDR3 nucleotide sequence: TGTGCCAGCAGCGAGCAGGGGTCGGGTTACAATGAGCAGTTCTTC. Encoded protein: CASSEQGSGYNEQFF.

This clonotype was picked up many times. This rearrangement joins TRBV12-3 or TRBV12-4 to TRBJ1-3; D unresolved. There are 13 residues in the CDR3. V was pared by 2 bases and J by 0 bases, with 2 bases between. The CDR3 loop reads CASSLRSGNTIYF. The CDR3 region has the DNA TGTGCCAGCAGTTTACGCTCTGGAAACACCATATATTTT.

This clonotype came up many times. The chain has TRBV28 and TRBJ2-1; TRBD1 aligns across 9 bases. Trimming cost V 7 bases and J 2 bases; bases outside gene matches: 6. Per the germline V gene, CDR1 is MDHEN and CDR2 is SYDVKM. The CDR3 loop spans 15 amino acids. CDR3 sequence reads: CASTGRDRAYNEQFF. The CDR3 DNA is TGTGCCAGCACCGGCCGGGACAGGGCCTACAATGAGCAGTTCTTC. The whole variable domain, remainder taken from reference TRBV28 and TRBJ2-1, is DVKVTQSSRYLVKRTGEKVFLECVQDMDHENMFWYRQDPGLGLRLIYFSYDVKMKEKGDIPEGYSVSREKKERFSLILESASTNQTSMYLCASTGRDRAYNEQFFGPGTRLTVL.

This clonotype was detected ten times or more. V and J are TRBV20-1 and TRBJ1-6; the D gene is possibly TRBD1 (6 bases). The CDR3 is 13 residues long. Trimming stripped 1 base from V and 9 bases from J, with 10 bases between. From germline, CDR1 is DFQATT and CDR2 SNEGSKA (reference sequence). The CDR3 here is CSARAGVGSPLHF. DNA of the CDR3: TGCAGTGCTAGAGCAGGGGTCGGTTCACCCCTCCACTTT.

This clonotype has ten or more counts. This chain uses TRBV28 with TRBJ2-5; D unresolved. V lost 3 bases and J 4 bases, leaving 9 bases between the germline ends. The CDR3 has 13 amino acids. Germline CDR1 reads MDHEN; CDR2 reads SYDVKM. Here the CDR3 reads CASSFGDGETQYF. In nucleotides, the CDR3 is TGTGCCAGCAGTTTCGGTGATGGAGAGACCCAGTACTTC.